One and the same sample provided the 9 T cell receptor beta chains below, sequenced in a study of cytomegalovirus exposure and HLA in healthy donors. The PCR used 60 Vbeta and 13 Jbeta primers. The repertoire was sequenced with immunoSEQ multiplex PCR; TCRdb's copy has only in-frame clones and lacks some. The sample carries about 140,000 clones, roughly 77% recorded once. The sample was PBMCs. The receptors originated from a man aged 40-50 years in good health and CMV-seronegative.

The chain links TRBV5-1 to TRBJ2-7, with D perhaps TRBD2 (5 bases). The CDR3 consists of 13 residues. V gave up 4 bases and J gave up 0 bases, with 8 bases separating them. CDR1 SGHRS and CDR2 YFSETQ come from the germline V gene. The CDR3 loop is CASSGSSSYEQYF. The CDR3 DNA reads as TGCGCCAGCAGCGGGAGTAGCTCCTACGAGCAGTACTTC.

The DNA of the CDR3 is TGTGCCAGCAGCTTAGCGCATGGCTCACCCCTCCACTTT. This translates into CASSLAHGSPLHF. The chain joins TRBV7-9 to TRBJ1-6; D gene unclear. Trimming cost V 0 bases and J 10 bases, with 7 bases left between them. CDR3 length: 13 amino acids. CDR1 and CDR2 from the germline V gene are SEHNR and FQNEAQ (reference sequence). The entire variable domain, with the rest obtained from reference TRBV7-9 and TRBJ1-6, is as follows: DTGVSQNPRHKITKRGQNVTFRCDPISEHNRLYWYRQTLGQGPEFLTYFQNEAQLEKSRLLSDRFSAERPKGSFSTLEIQRTEQGDSAMYLCASSLAHGSPLHFGNGTRLTVT.

The chain joins TRBV5-4 to TRBJ2-5, with 11 bases lining up with TRBD1. V lost 0 bases to trimming and J lost 5 bases; unmatched junction nucleotides: 3. This CDR3 has 15 amino acids. Germline values: CDR1 SGHNT, CDR2 YYREEE (reference sequence). Here the CDR3 reads CASSLGTGGDETQYF. For the CDR3, the DNA is TGTGCCAGCAGCTTGGGGACAGGGGGCGACGAGACCCAGTACTTC.

The V call is TRBV28, the J call TRBJ1-1, with 8 bases fitting TRBD1. V was pared by 6 bases and J by 4 bases, with 1 base of the junction left unmatched. The CDR3 extends over 12 amino acids. Germline V gene lookup returns CDR1 MDHEN and CDR2 SYDVKM. The CDR3 DNA reads as TGTGCCAGCAGACAGGGGGTCACTGAAGCTTTCTTT. Its translation is CASRQGVTEAFF.

The chain combines TRBV7-8 with TRBJ1-2; the match to TRBD1 covers 10 bases. Germline V gene sequence: CDR1 SGHVS, CDR2 FQNEAQ. Trimming took 5 bases from V and 6 from J; bases not matched to a gene: 3. The CDR3 contains 13 residues. CDR3 DNA: TGTGCCAGCAGCAAGGACAGGGGGAATGGCTACACCTTC. It specifies CASSKDRGNGYTF.

CDR3 sequence: CAWNTGTSGAQETQYF. The CDR3, as DNA: TGTGCCTGGAACACCGGGACTAGCGGGGCCCAAGAGACCCAGTACTTC. This chain joins TRBV30 and TRBJ2-5; 13 bases agree with TRBD2. The V segment lost 4 bases and the J segment 1 base; nucleotides outside the gene matches: 6. There are 16 residues in the CDR3. Per the germline V gene, CDR1 is GTSNPN and CDR2 is SVGIG (reference sequence).

Within the sample, this clone is medium-sized. The chain joins TRBV6-5 to TRBJ1-1; tentative D call: TRBD1 (5 bases). CDR1 and CDR2 from the germline V gene are MNHEY and SVGAGI. The ends were cut back, 6 bases at V and 8 bases at J, with 13 bases in the middle. This CDR3 comprises 12 residues. CDR3 amino acids: CASSYRGDEAFF. In DNA form, the CDR3 reads TGTGCCAGCAGCTACCGGGGGGACGAAGCTTTCTTT.

The V call is TRBV20-1, the J call TRBJ2-7; TRBD2 is a possible D gene (5 bases). The CDR3 is 11 residues long. The V end lost 4 bases, the J end lost 2 bases, and 6 bases lay between the germline ends. Germline values: CDR1 DFQATT, CDR2 SNEGSKA (reference sequence). The CDR3 protein is CSATTTYEQYF. The CDR3, as DNA: TGCAGTGCTACGACTACCTACGAGCAGTACTTC.

The chain combines TRBV29-1 with TRBJ1-1; 7 nucleotides match TRBD1. The V and J ends lost 5 bases and 4 bases, in that order; junction bases with no gene match: 4. The germline V gene encodes CDR1 SQVTM and CDR2 ANQGSEA. The CDR3 runs to 12 residues. The CDR3 sequence is CSVIRQGTEAFF. CDR3 nucleotide sequence: TGCAGCGTTATAAGACAGGGCACTGAAGCTTTCTTT.